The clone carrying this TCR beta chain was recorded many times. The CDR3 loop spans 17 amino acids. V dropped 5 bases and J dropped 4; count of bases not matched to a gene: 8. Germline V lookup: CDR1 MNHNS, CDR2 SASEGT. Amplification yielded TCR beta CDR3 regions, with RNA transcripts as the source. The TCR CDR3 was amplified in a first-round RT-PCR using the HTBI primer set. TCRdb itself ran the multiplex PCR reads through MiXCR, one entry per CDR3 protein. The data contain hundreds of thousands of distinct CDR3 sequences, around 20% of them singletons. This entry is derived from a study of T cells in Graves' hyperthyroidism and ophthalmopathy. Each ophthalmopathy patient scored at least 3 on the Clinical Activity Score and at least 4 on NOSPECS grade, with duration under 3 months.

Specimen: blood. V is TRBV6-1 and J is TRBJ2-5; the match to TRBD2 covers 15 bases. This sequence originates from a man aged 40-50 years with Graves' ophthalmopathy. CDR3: CASSPGLAGGGGETQYF. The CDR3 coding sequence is TGTGCCAGCAGTCCCGGACTAGCGGGAGGGGGAGGAGAGACCCAGTACTTC.